The rows below give T cell receptor beta chains drawn from one sample of a study of OX40 agonist ivuxolimab in advanced cancers. The data were produced by immunoSEQ multiplex PCR, yet TCRdb's version contains in-frame clones alone and is incomplete. The sample holds over 70,000 clones; approximately 89% are singletons and the top ten take less than 0.2%. The sequenced sample was CD4+ or CD8+ T cells sorted from blood, obtained in a trial of the OX40 agonist ivuxolimab. The receptor set was obtained from an adult with an advanced solid tumor such as melanoma, head and neck, liver or kidney cancer. CDR3s include the opening cysteine and the closing phenylalanine or tryptophan. The order of the fields is D gene, CDR3 length, J gene, clone size, V gene, CDR3 protein, CDR3 DNA. D genes are given only for firm matches. A clone size is listed for some rows: how often the clone was seen (once, few, many), or a class if it is expanded.

D gene: TRBD2
CDR3 length: 17
J gene: TRBJ2-1
clone size: NA
V gene: TRBV19
CDR3 protein: CASSILGSGVFVNEQFF
CDR3 DNA: TGTGCCAGTAGTATTCTTGGTAGCGGGGTATTTGTGAATGAGCAGTTCTTC

D gene: NA
CDR3 length: 16
J gene: TRBJ2-7
clone size: once
V gene: TRBV29-1
CDR3 protein: CSASGGYEGSVYEQYF
CDR3 DNA: TGCAGCGCCTCCGGGGGTTATGAGGGTTCGGTCTACGAGCAGTACTTC

D gene: TRBD1
CDR3 length: 15
J gene: TRBJ1-1
clone size: once
V gene: TRBV15
CDR3 protein: CATSTGTGGRPEAFF
CDR3 DNA: TGTGCCACCAGCACCGGAACAGGGGGCCGACCTGAAGCTTTCTTT

D gene: NA
CDR3 length: 14
J gene: TRBJ1-5
clone size: NA
V gene: TRBV19
CDR3 protein: CASSIYRGNQPQHF
CDR3 DNA: TGTGCCAGTAGTATTTACAGAGGCAATCAGCCCCAGCATTTT

D gene: NA
CDR3 length: 14
J gene: TRBJ2-5
clone size: NA
V gene: TRBV5-1
CDR3 protein: CASSQGRLEETQYF
CDR3 DNA: TGCGCCAGCAGCCAGGGGCGGTTGGAAGAGACCCAGTACTTC

D gene: TRBD1
CDR3 length: 15
J gene: TRBJ1-2
clone size: NA
V gene: TRBV6-1
CDR3 protein: CASSEGTGRAIGYTF
CDR3 DNA: TGTGCCAGCAGTGAAGGGACAGGAAGAGCTATTGGCTACACCTTC

D gene: TRBD1
CDR3 length: 15
J gene: TRBJ2-1
clone size: few
V gene: TRBV11-2
CDR3 protein: CASSLALQGVVTQFF
CDR3 DNA: TGTGCCAGCAGCTTAGCCCTACAGGGGGTGGTGACGCAGTTCTTC

D gene: NA
CDR3 length: 14
J gene: TRBJ1-4
clone size: NA
V gene: TRBV19
CDR3 protein: CATSEKWTDEKLFF
CDR3 DNA: TGTGCCACTTCAGAAAAATGGACAGATGAAAAACTGTTTTTT

D gene: NA
CDR3 length: 16
J gene: TRBJ1-5
clone size: NA
V gene: TRBV7-9
CDR3 protein: CASSTSTWGSNQPQHF
CDR3 DNA: TGTGCCAGCAGCACCTCGACATGGGGGAGCAATCAGCCCCAGCATTTT

D gene: NA
CDR3 length: 15
J gene: TRBJ2-5
clone size: NA
V gene: TRBV5-1
CDR3 protein: CASSRSWEAGETQYF
CDR3 DNA: TGCGCCAGCAGCCGCTCCTGGGAGGCCGGGGAGACCCAGTACTTC

D gene: NA
CDR3 length: 14
J gene: TRBJ1-5
clone size: NA
V gene: TRBV6-1
CDR3 protein: CASRDRQEHGPQHF
CDR3 DNA: TGTGCCAGCAGAGACAGACAGGAGCACGGACCCCAGCATTTT

D gene: NA
CDR3 length: 15
J gene: TRBJ2-1
clone size: NA
V gene: TRBV7-3
CDR3 protein: CASSPGLSSYNEQFF
CDR3 DNA: TGTGCCAGCAGCCCGGGCCTTAGCTCCTACAATGAGCAGTTCTTC

D gene: NA
CDR3 length: 12
J gene: TRBJ1-2
clone size: NA
V gene: TRBV18
CDR3 protein: CASSVQGSGYTF
CDR3 DNA: TGTGCCAGCTCGGTACAGGGAAGTGGCTACACCTTC

D gene: TRBD1
CDR3 length: 15
J gene: TRBJ2-7
clone size: NA
V gene: TRBV10-3
CDR3 protein: CAIRHPGQRSYEQYF
CDR3 DNA: TGTGCCATCAGGCACCCGGGACAGAGATCCTACGAGCAGTACTTC

D gene: TRBD1
CDR3 length: 15
J gene: TRBJ2-2
clone size: NA
V gene: TRBV7-3
CDR3 protein: CASGLQGDGTGELFF
CDR3 DNA: TGTGCCAGCGGGCTGCAGGGGGACGGCACCGGGGAGCTGTTTTTT

D gene: NA
CDR3 length: 17
J gene: TRBJ2-2
clone size: NA
V gene: TRBV25-1
CDR3 protein: CASSPLDGRANTGELFF
CDR3 DNA: TGTGCCAGCAGTCCCCTGGATGGTAGAGCGAACACCGGGGAGCTGTTTTTT

D gene: TRBD1
CDR3 length: 14
J gene: TRBJ1-2
clone size: NA
V gene: TRBV5-1
CDR3 protein: CASSSEDRRDGYTF
CDR3 DNA: TGCGCCAGCAGCTCGGAGGACAGGCGAGATGGCTACACCTTC

D gene: NA
CDR3 length: 16
J gene: TRBJ2-4
clone size: NA
V gene: TRBV5-4
CDR3 protein: CASSLDGGRAKNIQYF
CDR3 DNA: TGTGCCAGCAGCTTGGATGGAGGACGAGCCAAAAACATTCAGTACTTC

D gene: TRBD1
CDR3 length: 16
J gene: TRBJ1-4
clone size: NA
V gene: TRBV6-6
CDR3 protein: CASSYSTGGRGEKLFF
CDR3 DNA: TGTGCCAGCAGTTACTCGACAGGGGGGAGAGGTGAAAAACTGTTTTTT

D gene: TRBD1
CDR3 length: 14
J gene: TRBJ1-1
clone size: NA
V gene: TRBV2
CDR3 protein: CASSRQGANTEAFF
CDR3 DNA: TGTGCCAGCAGCAGACAGGGGGCCAACACTGAAGCTTTCTTT

D gene: TRBD1
CDR3 length: 13
J gene: TRBJ1-1
clone size: NA
V gene: TRBV7-3
CDR3 protein: CASSSQGQAEAFF
CDR3 DNA: TGTGCCAGCAGCTCACAGGGGCAGGCTGAAGCTTTCTTT

D gene: NA
CDR3 length: 15
J gene: TRBJ1-3
clone size: NA
V gene: TRBV7-9
CDR3 protein: CASSFSGTTGNTIYF
CDR3 DNA: TGTGCCAGCAGCTTCAGCGGGACAACTGGAAACACCATATATTTT

D gene: NA
CDR3 length: 14
J gene: TRBJ1-1
clone size: few
V gene: TRBV25-1
CDR3 protein: CASSEGHRNTEAFF
CDR3 DNA: TGTGCCAGCAGTGAAGGTCACAGGAACACTGAAGCTTTCTTT

D gene: TRBD1
CDR3 length: 14
J gene: TRBJ2-3
clone size: NA
V gene: TRBV10-1
CDR3 protein: CASSTDRSTDTQYF
CDR3 DNA: TGCGCCAGCAGTACGGACAGGAGCACAGATACGCAGTATTTT

D gene: NA
CDR3 length: 12
J gene: TRBJ1-6
clone size: NA
V gene: TRBV6-1
CDR3 protein: CATLTLHSPLHF
CDR3 DNA: TGTGCCACGCTCACCCTCCATTCACCCCTCCACTTT

D gene: TRBD1
CDR3 length: 14
J gene: TRBJ1-1
clone size: NA
V gene: TRBV5-4
CDR3 protein: CASSLIDRETEAFF
CDR3 DNA: TGTGCCAGCAGCCTCATTGACAGGGAAACTGAAGCTTTCTTT

D gene: NA
CDR3 length: 14
J gene: TRBJ2-3
clone size: NA
V gene: TRBV5-4
CDR3 protein: CASIPDPSQDTQYF
CDR3 DNA: TGTGCCAGCATCCCCGACCCTAGCCAGGATACGCAGTATTTT

D gene: NA
CDR3 length: 13
J gene: TRBJ1-5
clone size: few
V gene: TRBV9
CDR3 protein: CASSVDQGQPQHF
CDR3 DNA: TGTGCCAGCAGCGTAGACCAGGGACAGCCCCAGCATTTT

D gene: NA
CDR3 length: 19
J gene: TRBJ2-3
clone size: NA
V gene: TRBV5-1
CDR3 protein: CASSLAVLSSGVRTDTQYF
CDR3 DNA: TGCGCCAGCAGCTTGGCTGTCCTCTCTTCAGGGGTAAGGACAGATACGCAGTATTTT

D gene: NA
CDR3 length: 14
J gene: TRBJ1-1
clone size: NA
V gene: TRBV7-3
CDR3 protein: CASSPRQTNTEAFF
CDR3 DNA: TGTGCCAGCAGCCCCCGCCAGACTAACACTGAAGCTTTCTTT

D gene: NA
CDR3 length: 11
J gene: TRBJ1-1
clone size: NA
V gene: TRBV5-6
CDR3 protein: CASSLDTEAFF
CDR3 DNA: TGTGCCAGCAGCTTGGATACAGAAGCTTTCTTT

D gene: NA
CDR3 length: 12
J gene: TRBJ1-5
clone size: NA
V gene: TRBV6-5
CDR3 protein: CASSSPRQPQHF
CDR3 DNA: TGTGCCAGCAGTTCTCCTAGGCAGCCCCAGCATTTT

D gene: NA
CDR3 length: 14
J gene: TRBJ1-2
clone size: NA
V gene: TRBV5-4
CDR3 protein: CASSLDRGDYGYTF
CDR3 DNA: TGTGCCAGCAGCTTGGATCGGGGGGACTATGGCTACACCTTC

D gene: TRBD2
CDR3 length: 15
J gene: TRBJ2-7
clone size: NA
V gene: TRBV5-1
CDR3 protein: CASSLGLAESYEQYF
CDR3 DNA: TGCGCCAGCAGCCTAGGACTAGCGGAGTCCTACGAGCAGTACTTC

D gene: NA
CDR3 length: 16
J gene: TRBJ2-2
clone size: NA
V gene: TRBV5-1
CDR3 protein: CASSLVGGTAPGELFF
CDR3 DNA: TGCGCCAGCAGCTTGGTAGGTGGGACCGCACCCGGGGAGCTGTTTTTT

D gene: NA
CDR3 length: 13
J gene: TRBJ1-2
clone size: NA
V gene: TRBV7-2
CDR3 protein: CASSLKGVYGYTF
CDR3 DNA: TGTGCCAGCAGCTTAAAAGGGGTCTATGGCTACACCTTC

D gene: NA
CDR3 length: 11
J gene: TRBJ1-2
clone size: few
V gene: TRBV29-1
CDR3 protein: CSVGAEYGYTF
CDR3 DNA: TGCAGCGTTGGGGCAGAGTATGGCTACACCTTC

D gene: TRBD1
CDR3 length: 14
J gene: TRBJ2-7
clone size: NA
V gene: TRBV5-1
CDR3 protein: CASSVDRGRFEQYF
CDR3 DNA: TGCGCCAGCAGCGTGGACAGGGGTCGGTTCGAGCAGTACTTC

D gene: NA
CDR3 length: 15
J gene: TRBJ1-3
clone size: NA
V gene: TRBV6-5
CDR3 protein: CASSYSIRSGNTIYF
CDR3 DNA: TGTGCCAGCAGTTACTCGATAAGGTCTGGAAACACCATATATTTT

D gene: TRBD2
CDR3 length: 17
J gene: TRBJ2-3
clone size: NA
V gene: TRBV28
CDR3 protein: CASSTPTGLADADTQYF
CDR3 DNA: TGTGCCAGCAGTACCCCGACGGGACTAGCGGACGCAGATACGCAGTATTTT